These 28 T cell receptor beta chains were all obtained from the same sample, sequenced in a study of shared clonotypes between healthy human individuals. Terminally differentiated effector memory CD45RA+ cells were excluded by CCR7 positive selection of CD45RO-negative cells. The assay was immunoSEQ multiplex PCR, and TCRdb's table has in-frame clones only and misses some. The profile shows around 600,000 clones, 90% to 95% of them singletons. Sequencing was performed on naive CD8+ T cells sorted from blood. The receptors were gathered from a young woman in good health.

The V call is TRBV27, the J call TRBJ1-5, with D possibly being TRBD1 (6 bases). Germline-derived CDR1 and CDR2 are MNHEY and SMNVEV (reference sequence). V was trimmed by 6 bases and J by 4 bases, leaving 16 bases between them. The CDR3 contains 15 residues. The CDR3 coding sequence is TGTGCCAGCAGACCAGGGGTTTTCTCAAATCAGCCCCAGCATTTT. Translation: CASRPGVFSNQPQHF.

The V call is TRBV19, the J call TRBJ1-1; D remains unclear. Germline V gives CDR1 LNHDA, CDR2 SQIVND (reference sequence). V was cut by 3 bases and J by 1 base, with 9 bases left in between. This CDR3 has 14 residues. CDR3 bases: TGTGCCAGTAGTATCCGGGCCCAGAACACTGAAGCTTTCTTT. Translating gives CASSIRAQNTEAFF.

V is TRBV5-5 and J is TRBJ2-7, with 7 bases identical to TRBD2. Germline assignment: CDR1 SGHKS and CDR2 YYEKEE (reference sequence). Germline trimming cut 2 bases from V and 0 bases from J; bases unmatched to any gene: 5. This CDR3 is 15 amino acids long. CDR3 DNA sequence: TGTGCCAGCAGCTTCACTAGCGTTGGCTCCTACGAGCAGTACTTC. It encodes CASSFTSVGSYEQYF.

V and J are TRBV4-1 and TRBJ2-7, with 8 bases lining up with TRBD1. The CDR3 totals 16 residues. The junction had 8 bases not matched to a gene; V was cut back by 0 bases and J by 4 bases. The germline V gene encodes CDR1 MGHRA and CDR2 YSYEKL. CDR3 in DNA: TGCGCCAGCAGCCAAGACCCCCCCAGGGGGCTTTACGAGCAGTACTTC. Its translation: CASSQDPPRGLYEQYF.

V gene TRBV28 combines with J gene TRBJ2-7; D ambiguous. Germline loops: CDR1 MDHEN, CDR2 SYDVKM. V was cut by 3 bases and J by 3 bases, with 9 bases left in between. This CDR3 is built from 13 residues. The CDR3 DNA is TGTGCCAGCAGTTTCGCCGGGTTCTACGAGCAGTACTTC. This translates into CASSFAGFYEQYF.

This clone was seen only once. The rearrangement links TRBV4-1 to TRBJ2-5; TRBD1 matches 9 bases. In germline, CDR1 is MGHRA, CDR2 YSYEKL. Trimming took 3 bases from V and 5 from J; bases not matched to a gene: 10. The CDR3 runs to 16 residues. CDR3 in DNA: TGCGCCAGCAGCCAGCCGGGACAGGGTTTGGAGGAGACCCAGTACTTC. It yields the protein CASSQPGQGLEETQYF.

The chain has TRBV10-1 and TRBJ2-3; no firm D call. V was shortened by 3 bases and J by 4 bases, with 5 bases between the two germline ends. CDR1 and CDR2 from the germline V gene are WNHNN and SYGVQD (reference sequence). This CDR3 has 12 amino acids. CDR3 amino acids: CASSEGSDTQYF. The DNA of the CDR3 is TGCGCCAGCAGTGAAGGTTCAGATACGCAGTATTTT.

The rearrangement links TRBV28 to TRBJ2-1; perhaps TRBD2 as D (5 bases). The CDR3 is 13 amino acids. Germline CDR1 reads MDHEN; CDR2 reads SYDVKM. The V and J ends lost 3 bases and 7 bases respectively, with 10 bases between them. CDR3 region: CASSFREGNEQFF. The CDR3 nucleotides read TGTGCCAGCAGTTTTCGGGAAGGGAATGAGCAGTTCTTC. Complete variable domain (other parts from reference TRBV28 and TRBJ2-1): DVKVTQSSRYLVKRTGEKVFLECVQDMDHENMFWYRQDPGLGLRLIYFSYDVKMKEKGDIPEGYSVSREKKERFSLILESASTNQTSMYLCASSFREGNEQFFGPGTRLTVL.

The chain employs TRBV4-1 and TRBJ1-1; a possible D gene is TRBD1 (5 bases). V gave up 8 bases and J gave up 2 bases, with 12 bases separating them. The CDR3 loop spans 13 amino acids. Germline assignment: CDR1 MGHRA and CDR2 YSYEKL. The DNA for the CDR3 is TGCGCCAGCGCACTCAGGGCTAACACTGAAGCTTTCTTT. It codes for CASALRANTEAFF.

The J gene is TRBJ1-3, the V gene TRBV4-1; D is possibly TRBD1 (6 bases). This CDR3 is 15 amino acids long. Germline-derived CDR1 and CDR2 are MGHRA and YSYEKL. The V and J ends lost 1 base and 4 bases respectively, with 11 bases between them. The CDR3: CASSQVLGAGNTIYF. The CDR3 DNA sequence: TGCGCCAGCAGCCAAGTCTTGGGGGCCGGAAACACCATATATTTT.

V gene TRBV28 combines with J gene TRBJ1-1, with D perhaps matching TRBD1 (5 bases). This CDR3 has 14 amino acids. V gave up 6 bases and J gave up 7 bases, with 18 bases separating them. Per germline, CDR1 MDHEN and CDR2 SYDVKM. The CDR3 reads CASSYLRDQVEAFF. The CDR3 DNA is TGTGCCAGCAGCTACCTCCGGGACCAGGTTGAAGCTTTCTTT.

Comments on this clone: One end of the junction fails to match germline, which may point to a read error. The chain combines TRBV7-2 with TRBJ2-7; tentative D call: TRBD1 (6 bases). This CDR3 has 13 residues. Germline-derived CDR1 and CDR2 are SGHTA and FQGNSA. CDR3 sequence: CASSQDETGEQYF. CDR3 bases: TGCGCCAGCAGCCAAGATGAGACAGGCGAGCAGTACTTC. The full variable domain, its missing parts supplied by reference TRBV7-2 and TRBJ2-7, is GAGVSQSPSNKVTEKGKDVELRCDPISGHTALYWYRQSLGQGLEFLIYFQGNSAPDKSGLPSDRFSAERTGGSVSTLTIQRTQQEDSAVYLCASSQDETGEQYFGPGTRLTVT.

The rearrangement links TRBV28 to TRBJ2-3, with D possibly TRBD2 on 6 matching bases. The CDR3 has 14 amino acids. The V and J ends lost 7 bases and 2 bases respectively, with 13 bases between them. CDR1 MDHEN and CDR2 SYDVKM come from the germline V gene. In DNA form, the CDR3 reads TGTGCCAGCAAGGACTGGGGGGACACAGATACGCAGTATTTT. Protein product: CASKDWGDTDTQYF.

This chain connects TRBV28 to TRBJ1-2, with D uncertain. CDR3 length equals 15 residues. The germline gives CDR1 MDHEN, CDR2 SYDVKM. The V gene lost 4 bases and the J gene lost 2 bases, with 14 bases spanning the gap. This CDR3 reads CASSYETFANYGYTF. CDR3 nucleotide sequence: TGTGCCAGCAGTTATGAGACTTTCGCAAACTATGGCTACACCTTC.

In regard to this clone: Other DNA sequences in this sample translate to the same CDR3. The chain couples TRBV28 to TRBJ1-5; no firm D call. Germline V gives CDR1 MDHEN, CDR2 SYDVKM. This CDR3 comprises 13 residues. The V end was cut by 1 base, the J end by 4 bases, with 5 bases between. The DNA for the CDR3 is TGTGCCAGCAGTTTATCCTATAATCAGCCCCAGCATTTT. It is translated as CASSLSYNQPQHF.

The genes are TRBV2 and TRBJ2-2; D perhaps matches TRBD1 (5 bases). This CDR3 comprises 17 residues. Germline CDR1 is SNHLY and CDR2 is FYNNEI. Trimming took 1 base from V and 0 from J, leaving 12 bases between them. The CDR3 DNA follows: TGTGCCAGCAGTGAAGGGGGCCAGCTCGCGAACACCGGGGAGCTGTTTTTT. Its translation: CASSEGGQLANTGELFF.

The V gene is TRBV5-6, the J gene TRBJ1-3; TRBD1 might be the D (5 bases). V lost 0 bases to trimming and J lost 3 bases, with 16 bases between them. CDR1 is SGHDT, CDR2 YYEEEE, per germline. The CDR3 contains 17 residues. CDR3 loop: CASSLVTGRLLGNTIYF. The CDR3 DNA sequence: TGTGCCAGCAGCTTGGTTACAGGCCGGCTCCTTGGAAACACCATATATTTT.

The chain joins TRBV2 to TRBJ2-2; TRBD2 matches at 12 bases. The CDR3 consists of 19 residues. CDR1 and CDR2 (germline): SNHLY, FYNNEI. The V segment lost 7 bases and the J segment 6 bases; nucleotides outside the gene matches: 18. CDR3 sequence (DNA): TGTGCCAGCAATCCACTACTAGCGGGAGGCCCTCCGGGCGCCGGGGAGCTGTTTTTT. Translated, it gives CASNPLLAGGPPGAGELFF.

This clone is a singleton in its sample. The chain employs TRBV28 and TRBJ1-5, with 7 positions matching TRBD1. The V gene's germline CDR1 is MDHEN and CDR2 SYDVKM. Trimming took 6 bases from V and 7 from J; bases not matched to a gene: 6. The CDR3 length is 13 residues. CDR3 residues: CASSWTGGQPQHF. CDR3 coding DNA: TGTGCCAGCAGCTGGACAGGAGGCCAGCCCCAGCATTTT. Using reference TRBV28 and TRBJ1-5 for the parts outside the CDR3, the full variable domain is DVKVTQSSRYLVKRTGEKVFLECVQDMDHENMFWYRQDPGLGLRLIYFSYDVKMKEKGDIPEGYSVSREKKERFSLILESASTNQTSMYLCASSWTGGQPQHFGDGTRLSIL.

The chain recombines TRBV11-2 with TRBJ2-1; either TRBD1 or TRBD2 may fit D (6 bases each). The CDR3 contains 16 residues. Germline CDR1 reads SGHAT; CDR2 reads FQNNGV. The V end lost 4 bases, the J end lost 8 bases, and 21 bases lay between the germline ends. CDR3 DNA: TGTGCCAGCAGCTCCCCACGGGGGCAGGAGAGGTATGAGCAGTTCTTC. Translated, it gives CASSSPRGQERYEQFF.

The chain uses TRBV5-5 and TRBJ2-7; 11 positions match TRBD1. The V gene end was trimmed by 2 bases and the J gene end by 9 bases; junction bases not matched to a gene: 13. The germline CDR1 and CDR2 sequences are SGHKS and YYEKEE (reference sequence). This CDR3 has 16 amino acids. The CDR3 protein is CASSLDLNWTGGGQYF. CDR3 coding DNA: TGTGCCAGCAGCTTAGACCTAAATTGGACAGGGGGCGGGCAGTACTTC.

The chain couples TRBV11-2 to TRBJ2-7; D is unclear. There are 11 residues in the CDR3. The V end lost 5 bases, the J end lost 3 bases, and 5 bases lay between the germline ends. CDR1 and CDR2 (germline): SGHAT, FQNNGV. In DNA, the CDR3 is TGTGCCAGCAGCCAAAACTACGAGCAGTACTTC. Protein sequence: CASSQNYEQYF.

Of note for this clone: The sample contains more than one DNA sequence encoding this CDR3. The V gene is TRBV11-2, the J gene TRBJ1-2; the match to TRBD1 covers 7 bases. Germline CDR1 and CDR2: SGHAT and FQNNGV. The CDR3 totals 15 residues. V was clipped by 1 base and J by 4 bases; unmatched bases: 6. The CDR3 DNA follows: TGTGCCAGCAGCTTAGTAGCCGGGACAGTCTATGGCTACACCTTC. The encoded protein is CASSLVAGTVYGYTF.

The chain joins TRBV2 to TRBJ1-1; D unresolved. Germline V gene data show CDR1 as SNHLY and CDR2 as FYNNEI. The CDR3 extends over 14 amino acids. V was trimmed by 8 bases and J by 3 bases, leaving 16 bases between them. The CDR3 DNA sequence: TGTGCCAGCTGCATAAGACGGAAGGACACTGAAGCTTTCTTT. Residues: CASCIRRKDTEAFF.

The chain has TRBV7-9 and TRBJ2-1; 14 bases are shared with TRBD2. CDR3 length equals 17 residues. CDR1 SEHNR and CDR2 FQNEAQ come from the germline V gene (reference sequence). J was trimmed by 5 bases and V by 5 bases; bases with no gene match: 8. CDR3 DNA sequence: TGTGCCAGCAGCCCGACTAGCGGGAGGGCAACCCACAATGAGCAGTTCTTC. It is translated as CASSPTSGRATHNEQFF.

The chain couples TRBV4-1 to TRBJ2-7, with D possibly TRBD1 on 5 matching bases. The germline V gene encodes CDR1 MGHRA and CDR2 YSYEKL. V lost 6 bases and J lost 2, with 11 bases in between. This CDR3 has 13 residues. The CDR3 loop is CASSETVTYEQYF. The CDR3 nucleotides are TGCGCCAGCAGTGAGACAGTCACCTACGAGCAGTACTTC.

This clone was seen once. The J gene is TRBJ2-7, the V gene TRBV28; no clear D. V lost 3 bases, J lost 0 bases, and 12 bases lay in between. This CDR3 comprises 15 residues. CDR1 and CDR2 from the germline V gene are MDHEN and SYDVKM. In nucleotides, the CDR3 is TGTGCCAGCAGTTTGATCGAAGCGAGCTCCTACGAGCAGTACTTC. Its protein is CASSLIEASSYEQYF.

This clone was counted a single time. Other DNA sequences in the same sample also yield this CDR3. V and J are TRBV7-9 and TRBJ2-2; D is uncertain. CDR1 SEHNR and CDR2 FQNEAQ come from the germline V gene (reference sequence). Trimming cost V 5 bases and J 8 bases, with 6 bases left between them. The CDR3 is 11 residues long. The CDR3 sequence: CASSPAGELFF. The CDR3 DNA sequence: TGTGCCAGCAGCCCCGCGGGGGAGCTGTTTTTT.